Listed below are T cell receptor beta chains from one sample, sequenced in a study of graft-versus-host responses after intestinal transplantation. Profiling relied on immunoSEQ multiplex PCR, and the TCRdb table lists in-frame clones only, not all of them. The table has about 86,000 clones, around 89% seen once. No antigen has been assigned to these receptors. The sample was unstimulated CD4+ T cells sorted from spleen or lymph node cells, taken before transplant. These receptors originate from a human donor who was the organ donor for an intestinal transplant. Each CDR3 is given with its conserved first and last residue. A D gene is named only where the DNA matches it firmly. A row's size may be missing; if present it is once, few, many or a size class.

size	V	D	J	DNA	CDR3
.	TRBV19	TRBD1	TRBJ2-5	TGTGCCAGTAGTATCGCTGGGACAGGCCAAAGGACCCAGTACTTC	CASSIAGTGQRTQYF
.	TRBV7-9	TRBD2	TRBJ2-7	TGTGCCAGCAGCCCCAGCCCCCAGCGGGAGTCCGAGCAGTACTTC	CASSPSPQRESEQYF
.	TRBV5-1	TRBD1	TRBJ2-7	TGCGCCAGCAGTCAGTCAGGGGGCCTCTCCTACGAGCAGTACTTC	CASSQSGGLSYEQYF
.	TRBV4-3	.	TRBJ2-7	TGCGCCAGCAGCCAAGATCCCGGGACACCCTACGAGCAGTACTTC	CASSQDPGTPYEQYF
.	TRBV28	TRBD2	TRBJ2-7	TGTGCCAGCAGCTCTAGCGGGCTCTACGAGCAGTACTTC	CASSSSGLYEQYF
.	TRBV5-1	TRBD1	TRBJ1-2	TGCGCCAGCAGCGCCCCCGAAACAGGGGGATATGGCTACACCTTC	CASSAPETGGYGYTF
once	TRBV14	TRBD1	TRBJ2-4	TGTGCCAGCAGCCGTCCCGGGACAGGGGTAAACATTCAGTACTTC	CASSRPGTGVNIQYF
few	TRBV6-5	TRBD1	TRBJ2-7	TGTGCCAGCAGTCCGCGACAGGGATACGAGCAGTACTTC	CASSPRQGYEQYF
.	TRBV5-4	.	TRBJ2-3	TGTGCCAGCAGCTTGGGGGGGGGCGGGGGCCGCACAGATACGCAGTATTTT	CASSLGGGGGRTDTQYF
.	TRBV5-4	TRBD1	TRBJ1-1	TGTGCCAGCAGCATGGACAGGTCCGATGAAGCTTTCTTT	CASSMDRSDEAFF
.	TRBV7-2	.	TRBJ2-7	TGTGCCAGCAGCTTAGTTTTTAAGGCGGGTGAGCAGTACTTC	CASSLVFKAGEQYF
few	TRBV6-5	.	TRBJ2-7	TGTGCCAGCAGCCTAGGGGCAGGGCCTTCCTACGAGCAGTACTTC	CASSLGAGPSYEQYF
once	TRBV7-3	.	TRBJ2-3	TGTGCCAGCAGCTTATTACCGGGTTCTAGCACAGATACGCAGTATTTT	CASSLLPGSSTDTQYF
.	TRBV11-3	.	TRBJ1-6	TGTGCCAGCAGTCAGGGTGGAATGGGTTCACCCCTCCACTTT	CASSQGGMGSPLHF
.	TRBV5-1	.	TRBJ2-3	TGCGCCAGCAGCTTGGCACTAGCGGCAGGGGGAGATACGCAGTATTTT	CASSLALAAGGDTQYF
.	TRBV5-4	TRBD1	TRBJ1-4	TGTGCCAGCAGCGGAAAAGGGGGCAATGAAAAACTGTTTTTT	CASSGKGGNEKLFF
.	TRBV4-3	.	TRBJ1-2	TGCGCCAGCAGCCAAGATATCGACAGATACTATGGCTACACCTTC	CASSQDIDRYYGYTF
.	TRBV27	.	TRBJ1-2	TGTGCCAGCAGTTTACGGGAAAACTATGGCTACACCTTC	CASSLRENYGYTF
.	TRBV10-3	.	TRBJ1-5	TGTGCCATCAGTGAGTCCAGGATAACCGGCAATCAGCCCCAGCATTTT	CAISESRITGNQPQHF
.	TRBV27	TRBD2	TRBJ2-7	TGTGCCAGCAGTTTTAGCGGGGTGGTGAGCGAGCAGTACTTC	CASSFSGVVSEQYF
.	TRBV2	.	TRBJ1-4	TGTGCGGGGGGATTGGAATTACGAGCTGAAAAACTGTTTTTT	CAGGLELRAEKLFF
.	TRBV28	.	TRBJ1-4	TGTGCCAGCCAAGCCAGGGGAAAACTGTTTTTT	CASQARGKLFF
.	TRBV11-2	.	TRBJ1-1	TGTGCCAGCAGCTCCACTTACCCCCCGAACACTGAAGCTTTCTTT	CASSSTYPPNTEAFF
.	TRBV7-2	TRBD2	TRBJ2-1	TGTGCCAGCAGCACCCCCTCGACTAGCGGGAGGGCCAATGAGCAGTTCTTC	CASSTPSTSGRANEQFF
.	TRBV9	.	TRBJ1-5	TGTGCCAGCAGCGTAGGGGGGGATAGCAATCAGCCCCAGCATTTT	CASSVGGDSNQPQHF
.	TRBV4-3	.	TRBJ1-3	TGCGCCAGCAGCCGCGGGACGGACGCTGGAAACACCATATATTTT	CASSRGTDAGNTIYF
.	TRBV20-1	.	TRBJ2-7	TGCAGTGCTAGAGCCAGCTACGAGCAGTACTTC	CSARASYEQYF
.	TRBV5-4	TRBD2	TRBJ2-2	TGTGCCAGCAGCTTGGGGGGGGGTCGGGAGCTGTTTTTT	CASSLGGGRELFF
.	TRBV2	.	TRBJ2-5	TGTGCCAGCAGTACTGAAGCGGGAGAGACCCAGTACTTC	CASSTEAGETQYF
.	TRBV18	.	TRBJ2-5	TGTGCCAGCTCACCACCTATTTTCGAGACCCAGTACTTC	CASSPPIFETQYF
.	TRBV5-4	.	TRBJ1-5	TGTGCCAGCAGCCGTGACAGTGATCAGCCCCAGCATTTT	CASSRDSDQPQHF
.	TRBV18	.	TRBJ2-1	TGTGCCAGCTCACCACCGAAAGAGGGGGCCTACAATGAGCAGTTCTTC	CASSPPKEGAYNEQFF
.	TRBV7-2	TRBD2	TRBJ2-5	TGTGCCAGCAGCCCCCCCGCGAGCGGGGGGACCCAGTACTTC	CASSPPASGGTQYF
.	TRBV28	.	TRBJ2-4	TGTGCCAGCACCCCCCGATTCGGCATTCAGTACTTC	CASTPRFGIQYF
.	TRBV2	.	TRBJ1-1	TGTGCCAGCAATATACAGGGCCTTGAAGCTTTCTTT	CASNIQGLEAFF
.	TRBV6-6	TRBD1	TRBJ1-5	TGTGCCAGCAGCAACCGACAGGGCCGCAATCAGCCCCAGCATTTT	CASSNRQGRNQPQHF
.	TRBV7-2	.	TRBJ1-1	TGTGCCAGCAGCGGGAGGCCCGGGCCGAATCTGAACACTGAAGCTTTCTTT	CASSGRPGPNLNTEAFF
.	TRBV4-3	TRBD1	TRBJ2-1	TGCGCCAGCAGCCATGGACAGGGACGTGTCCCCAATGAGCAGTTCTTC	CASSHGQGRVPNEQFF
.	TRBV30	.	TRBJ2-7	TGTGCCTGGAGTGTGCCCCTCGCGCGGGTCTCCTACGAGCAGTACTTC	CAWSVPLARVSYEQYF
few	TRBV6-1	TRBD2	TRBJ2-1	TGTGCCAGCAGGATCCGGACTAGCGGGAGCAATGAGCAGTTCTTC	CASRIRTSGSNEQFF
.	TRBV7-7	TRBD1	TRBJ2-5	TGTGCTAGCAGTCACAGGGGGGACAAGGAGACCCAGTACTTC	CASSHRGDKETQYF
.	TRBV6-1	.	TRBJ1-5	TGTGCCAGCAGTGAATATAGACAGACAAGCAATCAGCCCCAGCATTTT	CASSEYRQTSNQPQHF
.	TRBV28	TRBD1	TRBJ1-5	TGTGCCAGCAGACCGCTGGACAGGGGTCATCAGCCCCAGCATTTT	CASRPLDRGHQPQHF
.	TRBV5-1	.	TRBJ2-7	TGCGCCAGCAGCTTGCCGGACAGCAATACCTACGAGCAGTACTTC	CASSLPDSNTYEQYF